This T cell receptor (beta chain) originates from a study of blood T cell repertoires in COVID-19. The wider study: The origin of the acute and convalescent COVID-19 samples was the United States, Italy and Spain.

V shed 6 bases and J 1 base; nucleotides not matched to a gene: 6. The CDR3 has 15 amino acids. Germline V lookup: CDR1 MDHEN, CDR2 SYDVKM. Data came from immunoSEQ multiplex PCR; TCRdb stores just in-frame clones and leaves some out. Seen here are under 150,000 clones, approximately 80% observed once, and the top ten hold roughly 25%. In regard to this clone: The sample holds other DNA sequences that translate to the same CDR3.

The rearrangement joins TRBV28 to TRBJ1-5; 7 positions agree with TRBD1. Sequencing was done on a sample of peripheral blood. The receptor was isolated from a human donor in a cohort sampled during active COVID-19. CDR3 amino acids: CASRLTGTSNQPQHF. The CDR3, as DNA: TGTGCCAGCAGGCTGACAGGGACAAGCAATCAGCCCCAGCATTTT.